This TCR beta chain emerged from a study of a mutant IDH1 vaccine in newly diagnosed glioma (dated by TCRdb to about 2021). Study-level background: Vaccination started 4-6 weeks after radiotherapy alone, or was given together with temozolomide cycles in the groups whose treatment included chemotherapy. Peripheral blood was drawn at six visits: V03 (baseline), V05, V07, V10, V12 and V13. Prior to enrollment, patients had been given standard therapy consisting of radiotherapy alone, temozolomide alone, or radiochemotherapy with temozolomide, with the combination given to most patients. Longitudinal TCRB deep sequencing was performed for about two dozen treated patients wherever samples were available for exploratory analyses. Of the 25 to 35 treated patients, around 62% were male and about 40% were female, and a mean age of approximately 40 years was recorded. The week-35 safety follow-up took place at visit V12, and the week-47 end of study took place at visit V13.

Points the paper makes about the study in general: The authors stated that sample limitations prevented analyses of patient blood samples from being reproduced. Immune responses induced by the vaccine were seen in roughly 95% of patients across multiple MHC alleles. Selection of PBMC samples for TCRB deep sequencing was based on availability. Changes in the top peripheral T cell clonotypes picked up by TCRB sequencing did not appear to be linked to pseudoprogression.

The time point label on this specimen signifies: week 35, safety follow-up. Each vaccine dose, consisting of 300 ug of a 20-mer mutant IDH1 peptide in Montanide, was administered subcutaneously with topical imiquimod. Patients were given eight vaccinations, in weeks 1, 3, 5, 7, 11, 15, 19 and 23, which matched visits V03 through V10. Donors had newly diagnosed WHO grade 3 or 4 IDH1-mutant astrocytomas with loss of nuclear ATRX. The samples were drawn from NOA16, a multicentre, single-arm, open-label phase I trial in Germany that tested a mutant IDH1 peptide vaccine in humans for the first time. The DNeasy Blood and Tissue Kit was used to extract genomic DNA from EDTA blood for TCRB sequencing. On this clone itself: Its antigen has not been determined. Base qualities are not at hand, and no much larger clone is one base apart.

Library preparation was by the immunoSEQ multiplex PCR assay. Rearranged TCR beta chain sequences were amplified using the hsTCRB Kit according to the manufacturer's protocol. An Illumina MiSeq was used to sequence the TCRB libraries. As for how the authors treated the data: The proprietary platform of the kit vendor was used for demultiplexing, trimming and gene mapping. Held by TCRdb, this immuneACCESS table contains in-frame sequences only and omits some clones. Under half of the omission traces to an unresolved V gene where checked; the cause of the rest is unknown. V, J and clone size derive from that table, while D and trimming were established from the DNA sequence. Across this sample there are some 60,000 clones, with roughly nine tenths seen only once. More than 1.5% of the sample rests with the top ten. Per the germline V gene, SNHLY is the CDR1 and FYNNEI is the CDR2. The CDR3, cysteine through phenylalanine, is 13 amino acids long. The CDR3 DNA has 39 bases and is translated from base 1. Between the V and J ends, shortened by 11 bases and 3 bases respectively, the junction contains 13 bases.

The V and J segments used are TRBV2 and TRBJ1-4; a tentative D call is TRBD1 (5 bases match). This specimen consisted of PBMCs, obtained from a glioma patient whose treatment included an IDH1 peptide vaccine. The source of this sequence is a man aged 35-49 years with glioma. The CDR3 has the sequence CASRTGANEKLFF. The bases read TGTGCCTCCCGGACGGGGGCTAATGAAAAACTGTTTTTT.